This T cell receptor (beta chain) was retrieved from a study of T-cell reconstitution after alpha-beta-depleted transplantation in children. Unique molecular identifiers were incorporated during preparation of the TCRbeta library. Each CDR3 protein gets one entry after TCRdb re-called the PCR reads with MiXCR. In the table there are more than 500,000 distinct CDR3 sequences, over 9.5% of which are singletons. V shed 5 bases and J 2 bases; nucleotides not matched to a gene: 8. This CDR3 contains 15 residues. Germline assignment: CDR1 SGHTA and CDR2 FQGNSA. Concerning this clonotype: Its antigen is not identified.

Study observations and caveats: For some patients, TCRbeta diversity was high at day 60 because of recipient T cells and thymic progenitors that survived. Most T-cell counts and diversity one year after the transplant came from T cells that were newly produced. Several hundred graft clones that had expanded were reportedly the source of alpha-beta T cells about two months after transplant.

The TCR comes from a female patient aged 2 to 10 who had a stem cell transplant for aplastic anemia, so the T cells may come from the graft donor. The V and J genes are TRBV7-2 and TRBJ2-7, with TRBD2 identical over 8 bases. This material consisted of PBMCs, mostly from graft donor cells, taken 180 days after TCRalphabeta/CD19-depleted stem cell transplant. CDR3 sequence (DNA): TGTGCCAGCAGCCGGGGCGGGGGGAAAACCTACGAGCAGTACTTC. Translated: CASSRGGGKTYEQYF.